This T cell receptor beta chain was identified in a study of blood T cell repertoires in COVID-19. Authors' analysis steps: Scientists estimated how many nucleated cells there were by amplifying reference gene primers. Some clones are missing from TCRdb's copy, which holds only in-frame ones; the method was immunoSEQ multiplex PCR. From that table come the V and J calls and clone size; the DNA was used to work out D and trimming. The sample lists 350,000 to 450,000 clones, 80% to 95% occurring once. There are 15 residues in the CDR3. Germline V gene sequence: CDR1 SGHRS, CDR2 YFSETQ. V shed 2 bases, J shed 4 bases, and the junction held 7 bases outside the gene matches. Living in roughly 23 US areas, the participants were between 18 and 89 years of age. Cohort allocation depended upon clinical history that participants reported.

The sample was PBMCs or T cells enriched from blood (not recorded which). This sequence originates from a woman aged 40 to 55 who had been exposed to COVID-19. The chain links TRBV5-1 to TRBJ2-5; 8 positions match TRBD1. CDR3 DNA sequence: TGCGCCAGCAGCTTAAGGACAGGGAAGGGAGAGACCCAGTACTTC. Protein product: CASSLRTGKGETQYF.